This section outlines one T cell receptor (beta chain) sequence together with its context. CDR1 and CDR2 (germline): SGHTA, FQGNSA. Trimming removed 5 bases at V and 4 bases at J, with 16 bases between. There are 15 residues in the CDR3. This entry belongs to a study of blood T cell repertoires in COVID-19. Study-level background: COVID-19 samples from acute and convalescent phases originated in the United States, Italy and Spain. From T cells, B-cell-depleted T cells, or PBMCs came the material, which was cDNA or gDNA.

TCRdb's table, derived via immunoSEQ multiplex PCR, lists solely in-frame clones and lacks some. This table has more than 300,000 clones, approximately 90% appearing once. Those enrolled, adults aged 18 to 89 years, came from about two dozen US areas. Cohorts were assigned according to the clinical history that participants reported. This receptor was identified in a woman under 30 who had recovered from COVID-19. The chain carries TRBV7-2 and TRBJ2-3; D ambiguous. Material for sequencing was PBMCs or T cells enriched from blood (not recorded which). DNA for the CDR3: TGTGCCAGCAGCCCAGGCCCCGTATGGCCAGATACGCAGTATTTT. It encodes CASSPGPVWPDTQYF.